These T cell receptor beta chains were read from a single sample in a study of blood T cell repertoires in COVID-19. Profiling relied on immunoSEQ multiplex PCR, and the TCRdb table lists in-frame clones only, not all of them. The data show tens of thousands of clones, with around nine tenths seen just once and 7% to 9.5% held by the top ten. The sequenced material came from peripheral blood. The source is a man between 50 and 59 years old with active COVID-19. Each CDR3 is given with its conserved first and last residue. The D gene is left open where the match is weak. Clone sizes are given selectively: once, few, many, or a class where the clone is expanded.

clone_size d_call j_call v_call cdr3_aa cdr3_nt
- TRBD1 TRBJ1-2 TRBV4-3 CASSANLFGDRSNYGYTF TGCGCCAGCAGCGCCAATTTATTCGGGGACAGGTCTAACTATGGCTACACCTTC
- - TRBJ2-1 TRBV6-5 CASRPFLGGANEQFF TGTGCCAGCAGGCCCTTCTTAGGGGGGGCCAATGAGCAGTTCTTC
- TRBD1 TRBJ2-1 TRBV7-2 CASSLGGQGASSYNEQFF TGTGCCAGCAGCTTAGGGGGACAGGGGGCGAGCTCCTACAATGAGCAGTTCTTC
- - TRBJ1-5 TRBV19 CASSIDVRSGQPQHF TGTGCCAGTAGTATAGATGTTCGGTCTGGTCAGCCCCAGCATTTT
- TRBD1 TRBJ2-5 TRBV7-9 CASSWDREETQYF TGTGCCAGCAGCTGGGACAGGGAGGAGACCCAGTACTTC
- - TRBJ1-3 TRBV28 CASSPTGGNTIYF TGTGCCAGCAGTCCTACAGGTGGAAACACCATATATTTT
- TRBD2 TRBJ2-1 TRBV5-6 CASSLRRGGGNEQFF TGTGCCAGCAGCTTACGGCGGGGGGGCGGAAATGAGCAGTTCTTC
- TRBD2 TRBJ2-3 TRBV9 CASSVEISGGSELFTQYF TGTGCCAGCAGCGTAGAAATTAGCGGGGGGTCTGAACTCTTTACGCAGTATTTT
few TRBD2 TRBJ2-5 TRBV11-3 CASSSSGGAETQYF TGTGCCAGCAGCTCGAGCGGGGGAGCGGAGACCCAGTACTTC
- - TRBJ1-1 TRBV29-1 CSVEPVRGRNTEAFF TGCAGCGTTGAACCGGTCAGGGGAAGGAACACTGAAGCTTTCTTT
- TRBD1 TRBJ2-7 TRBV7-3 CASSFDRGSSYEQYF TGTGCCAGCAGCTTCGACAGGGGGTCATCCTACGAGCAGTACTTC
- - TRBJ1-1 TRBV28 CASSLRRPNTEAFF TGTGCCAGCAGTTTGAGGCGGCCGAACACTGAAGCTTTCTTT